The T cell receptor (beta chain) under discussion was sequenced for a study of T cell changes during pregnancy in multiple sclerosis. The germline V gene encodes CDR1 MDHEN and CDR2 SYDVKM. The CDR3 covers 14 residues. Trimming took off 6 bases at V and 6 bases at J, with 18 bases between the two ends. Libraries were prepared by immunoSEQ multiplex PCR; TCRdb keeps only in-frame clonotypes and omits some of them. The repertoire consists of approximately 100,000 clones, with more than 80% occurring once and the leading ten covering around 1.2%. The input for sequencing was peripheral blood, taken in the second trimester of pregnancy. The TCR sequence derives from a female donor with multiple sclerosis, enrolled in a pregnancy study. The chain employs TRBV28 and TRBJ2-7; perhaps TRBD1 as D (6 bases). CDR3 residues: CASSPGQTLPEQYF. The CDR3 region has the DNA TGTGCCAGCAGCCCCGGACAGACACTCCCCGAGCAGTACTTC.